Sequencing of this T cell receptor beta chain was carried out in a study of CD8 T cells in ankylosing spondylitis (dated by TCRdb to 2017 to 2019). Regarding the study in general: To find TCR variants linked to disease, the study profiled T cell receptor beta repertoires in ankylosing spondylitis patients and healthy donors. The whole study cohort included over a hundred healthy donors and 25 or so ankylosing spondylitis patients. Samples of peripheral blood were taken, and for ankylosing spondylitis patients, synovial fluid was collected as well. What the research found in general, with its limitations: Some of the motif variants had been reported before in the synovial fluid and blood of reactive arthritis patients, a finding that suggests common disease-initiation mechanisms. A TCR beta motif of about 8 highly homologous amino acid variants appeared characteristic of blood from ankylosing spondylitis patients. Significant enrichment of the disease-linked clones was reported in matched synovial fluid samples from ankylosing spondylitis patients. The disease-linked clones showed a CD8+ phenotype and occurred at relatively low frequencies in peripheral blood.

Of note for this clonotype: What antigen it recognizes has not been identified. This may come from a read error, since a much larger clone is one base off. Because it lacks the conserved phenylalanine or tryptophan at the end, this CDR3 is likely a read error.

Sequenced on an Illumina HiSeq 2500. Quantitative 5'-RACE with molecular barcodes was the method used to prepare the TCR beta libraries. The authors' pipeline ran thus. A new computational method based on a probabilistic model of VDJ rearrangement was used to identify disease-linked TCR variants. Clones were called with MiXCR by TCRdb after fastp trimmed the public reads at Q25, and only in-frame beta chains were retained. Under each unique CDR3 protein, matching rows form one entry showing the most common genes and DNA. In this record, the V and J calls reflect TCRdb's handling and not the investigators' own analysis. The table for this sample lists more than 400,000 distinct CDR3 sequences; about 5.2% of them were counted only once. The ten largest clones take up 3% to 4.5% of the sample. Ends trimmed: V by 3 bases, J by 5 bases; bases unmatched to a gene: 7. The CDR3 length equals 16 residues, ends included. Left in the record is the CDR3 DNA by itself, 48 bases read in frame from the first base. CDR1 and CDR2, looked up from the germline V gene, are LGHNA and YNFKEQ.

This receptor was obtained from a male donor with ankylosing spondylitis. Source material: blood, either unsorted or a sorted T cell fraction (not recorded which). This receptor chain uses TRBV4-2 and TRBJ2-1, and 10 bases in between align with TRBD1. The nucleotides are TGTGCCAGCAGCCACCCCGGGACAGGGGAGCACAATGAGCAGTTCTTA. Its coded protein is CASSHPGTGEHNEQFL.